This T cell receptor beta chain was retrieved from a study of blood T cells in healthy people across ages. Peripheral blood, roughly 11 milliliters per donor, was collected. General study points: Roughly linearly, TCR beta diversity per million T cells fell as age increased.

In germline, CDR1 is SGHTA, CDR2 FQGNSA. The CDR3 is made up of 13 amino acids. V shed 8 bases and J shed 7 bases, with 14 bases lying between them. PCR was performed a second time for about 6 to 12 cycles using a sample-barcoded 5' primer and a J-beta primer mix. TCRdb re-derived calls from the 5' RACE reads in MiXCR, one entry per CDR3 protein. Of 1 million or so distinct CDR3 sequences in the sample, under 30% were seen once. This clonotype has just a few counts. Antigen: not known. These same data were also listed under a study on T cells of mothers and their children.

Sequencing input: blood. This TCR derives from a girl between 2 and 10 years old in good health. The rearrangement uses TRBV7-2 and TRBJ1-4; no definite D call. The CDR3 bases are TGTGCCAGCGGGGAGGGAACCGGTGAAAAACTGTTTTTT. Translated: CASGEGTGEKLFF.